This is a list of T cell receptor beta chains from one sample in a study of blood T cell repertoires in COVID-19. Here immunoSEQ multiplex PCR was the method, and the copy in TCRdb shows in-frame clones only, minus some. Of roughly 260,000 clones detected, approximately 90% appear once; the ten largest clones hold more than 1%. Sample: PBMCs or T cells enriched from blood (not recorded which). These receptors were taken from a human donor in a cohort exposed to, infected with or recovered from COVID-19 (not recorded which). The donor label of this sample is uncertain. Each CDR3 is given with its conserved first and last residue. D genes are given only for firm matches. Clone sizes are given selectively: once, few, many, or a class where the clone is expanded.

TGTGCCAGCAGCTTACGAGGGGAGGGCAGCCGGGAGACCCAGTACTTC	CASSLRGEGSRETQYF	TRBJ2-5	TRBD2	-	TRBV7-6
TGTGCCAGCAGCTTGGAGTTAGCGGGGACAATCTACAATGAGCAGTTCTTC	CASSLELAGTIYNEQFF	TRBJ2-1	TRBD2	-	TRBV5-5
TGCGCCAGCAGCTTGATGGCGGGGGCGAACACCGGGGAGCTGTTTTTT	CASSLMAGANTGELFF	TRBJ2-2	TRBD2	-	TRBV5-1
TGTGCCAGCAGCCAGCGGGGGGGCTTCACCGGGGAGCTGTTTTTT	CASSQRGGFTGELFF	TRBJ2-2	TRBD2	-	TRBV3-1/TRBV3-2
TGTGCCAGCAGCTTGTACGGCGGCCACTCTGGAAACACCATATATTTT	CASSLYGGHSGNTIYF	TRBJ1-3	-	-	TRBV5-4
TGCGCCAGCAGCCAAGATACCCGGGACAGGTGGGATGGCTACACCTTC	CASSQDTRDRWDGYTF	TRBJ1-2	TRBD1	-	TRBV4-1
TGTGCCAGCAGTGAACGTGGCCTCCTGGAGGAGACCCAGTACTTC	CASSERGLLEETQYF	TRBJ2-5	-	-	TRBV25-1
TGTGCCAGCAGCGTAGGAGCGCTGCAGGGTAATGAAAAACTGTTTTTT	CASSVGALQGNEKLFF	TRBJ1-4	-	-	TRBV9
TGTGCCAGCAGTGAATCGACATTCTACAATGAGCAGTTCTTC	CASSESTFYNEQFF	TRBJ2-1	-	-	TRBV2
TGTGCCACCAGTGATAAGACAGGGGGCACCCCCTACGAGCAGTACTTC	CATSDKTGGTPYEQYF	TRBJ2-7	TRBD1	-	TRBV24-1
TGTGCCAGTAACCTGGCGGGGGGCCTTCAAGAGACCCAGTACTTC	CASNLAGGLQETQYF	TRBJ2-5	TRBD2	-	TRBV19
TGTGCCAGCAGTTTACTAGCGGGGGGCGCCAACGAGCAGTACTTC	CASSLLAGGANEQYF	TRBJ2-7	TRBD2	-	TRBV27
TGTGCCTGGGGGCAGAGAACAGGGGAACTTTCACCCCTCCACTTT	CAWGQRTGELSPLHF	TRBJ1-6	TRBD1	-	TRBV30
TGTGCCACCAGCAGAGGGGCAGCTTATAGCAATCAGCCCCAGCATTTT	CATSRGAAYSNQPQHF	TRBJ1-5	-	-	TRBV15
TGTGCCAGCAGCCCACGCGGGGGGTCCTACAATGAGCAGTTCTTC	CASSPRGGSYNEQFF	TRBJ2-1	TRBD2	-	TRBV13
TGCAGCGTCCTCGGGACAGGGGCTAGGTTTAACTATGGCTACACCTTC	CSVLGTGARFNYGYTF	TRBJ1-2	TRBD1	-	TRBV29-1
TGTGCCACCAGTGACGACAGGGGGCGCGTAGCTTTCTTT	CATSDDRGRVAFF	TRBJ1-1	TRBD1	-	TRBV24-1
TGTGCCAGCCGTCGGTACACTTTGAGACAGCGGGGGACTGGAAACACCATATATTTT	CASRRYTLRQRGTGNTIYF	TRBJ1-3	-	-	TRBV2
TGTGCCAGCAGTTACGGGACAGTCAACTCTGGAAACACCATATATTTT	CASSYGTVNSGNTIYF	TRBJ1-3	TRBD1	-	TRBV6-5
TGCGCCAGCAGCCAGAGTAGCCTTCTAGCCAAAAACATTCAGTACTTC	CASSQSSLLAKNIQYF	TRBJ2-4	-	-	TRBV4-3
TGTGCCAGCAGTGGGGGATACAGGGGGCTTGGTGAGCAGTTCTTC	CASSGGYRGLGEQFF	TRBJ2-1	TRBD1	-	TRBV6-4
TGTGCCAGCGGCGGGGCAGGGGGTCTCGGTGAGCAGTTCTTC	CASGGAGGLGEQFF	TRBJ2-1	-	-	TRBV9
TGTGCCAGCAGCCGAGATCGGGACAGGGTATTGAATGGCTACACCTTC	CASSRDRDRVLNGYTF	TRBJ1-2	TRBD1	once	TRBV4-2
TGTGCCAGCAGCCAGGGCGAGTGGGGCTACACCTTC	CASSQGEWGYTF	TRBJ1-2	-	-	TRBV3-1/TRBV3-2
TGCGCCAGCAGTGTTAGCGACGGGGAGCTGTTTTTT	CASSVSDGELFF	TRBJ2-2	-	-	TRBV10-1
TGTGCCAGCAGCTTATCAGGGTTGGAGAATGAGCAGTTCTTC	CASSLSGLENEQFF	TRBJ2-1	-	-	TRBV7-2
TGTGCCAGCAGTTACAGGGATCAGGGATCCTACGAGCAGTACTTC	CASSYRDQGSYEQYF	TRBJ2-7	-	-	TRBV6-5
TGCAGCGTAGGGGGTCTGGGGAGTTACGGCTACACCTTC	CSVGGLGSYGYTF	TRBJ1-2	-	-	TRBV29-1